The 32 T cell receptor beta chains below all came from one sample that was sequenced in a study of T-cell reconstitution after alpha-beta-depleted transplantation in children. Unique molecular identifiers were used to barcode this TCRbeta library. TCRdb re-called the PCR reads through MiXCR, storing one row per CDR3 protein. The table records about 580,000 distinct CDR3 sequences, 25% to 30% of them present only once. This sample comprised PBMCs, obtained before TCRalphabeta/CD19-depleted stem cell transplant. Source of these receptors: a boy under two years old with Wiskott-Aldrich syndrome, due to receive a stem cell transplant.

This rearrangement joins TRBV6-1 to TRBJ2-1; 7 positions agree with TRBD2. The trim removed 6 bases at V and 5 bases at J, leaving 13 bases unmatched. This CDR3 has 16 residues. Germline values: CDR1 MNHNS, CDR2 SASEGT. This CDR3 reads CASSRGGARGDNEQFF. The CDR3 DNA sequence: TGTGCCAGCAGCCGAGGTGGTGCCCGGGGGGACAATGAGCAGTTCTTC.

The sample holds one count of this clonotype. The V gene is TRBV29-1, the J gene TRBJ2-2; TRBD1 matches 9 bases. After removal of 6 bases from V and 6 bases from J, the junction contained 8 bases not matched to a gene. The germline gives CDR1 SQVTM, CDR2 ANQGSEA. The CDR3 consists of 14 residues. The CDR3 region is CSVAGTGRAGELFF. The CDR3 DNA reads TGCAGCGTGGCCGGGACAGGGAGAGCCGGGGAGCTGTTTTTT.

This clonotype showed up just a few times. The J gene is TRBJ2-7, the V gene TRBV5-5; possibly TRBD1 or TRBD2 for D (5 bases each). V lost 1 base and J 5 bases, leaving 19 bases between the germline ends. CDR1 and CDR2 from the germline V gene are SGHKS and YYEKEE (reference sequence). The CDR3 spans 16 residues. CDR3 DNA: TGTGCCAGCAGCTTGTCGAGGGGATCAGCGCTGGACGAGCAGTACTTC. Encoded protein: CASSLSRGSALDEQYF. The full variable domain, rest sourced from reference TRBV5-5 and TRBJ2-7, is DAGVTQSPTHLIKTRGQQVTLRCSPISGHKSVSWYQQVLGQGPQFIFQYYEKEERGRGNFPDRFSARQFPNYSSELNVNALLLGDSALYLCASSLSRGSALDEQYFGPGTRLTVT.

The chain joins TRBV5-1 to TRBJ2-3, with 8 bases matching TRBD1. This CDR3 contains 15 residues. In germline, CDR1 is SGHRS, CDR2 YFSETQ. The junction had 8 bases not matched to a gene; V was cut back by 3 bases and J by 5 bases. The CDR3 spells CASSYLGQGLDTQYF. The DNA for the CDR3 is TGCGCCAGCAGCTACCTCGGACAGGGCTTAGATACGCAGTATTTT.

The V gene is TRBV15, the J gene TRBJ2-1; 7 bases agree with TRBD2. Germline V gene sequence: CDR1 LNHNV, CDR2 YYDKDF (reference sequence). Losses at the gene ends were 0 bases for V and 3 bases for J; bases not matched to a gene: 5. The CDR3 runs 16 residues. The chain's CDR3 is CATSRDSLAVYNEQFF. For the CDR3, the DNA is TGTGCCACCAGCAGAGATTCCCTAGCGGTCTACAATGAGCAGTTCTTC. The complete variable domain, with remaining parts taken from reference TRBV15 and TRBJ2-1, reads DAMVIQNPRYQVTQFGKPVTLSCSQTLNHNVMYWYQQKSSQAPKLLFHYYDKDFNNEADTPDNFQSRRPNTSFCFLDIRSPGLGDTAMYLCATSRDSLAVYNEQFFGPGTRLTVL.

A few counts support this clonotype. The chain recombines TRBV7-8 with TRBJ2-1; 7 bases line up with TRBD2. Per germline, CDR1 SGHVS and CDR2 FQNEAQ. The CDR3 is 15 residues long. V was pared by 3 bases and J by 8 bases, with 10 bases of the junction left unmatched. CDR3 bases: TGTGCCAGCAGCTTGGGTTTGGGAGGGATCGATGAGCAGTTCTTC. Residues: CASSLGLGGIDEQFF. The entire variable domain, with the rest obtained from reference TRBV7-8 and TRBJ2-1, is as follows: GAGVSQSPRYKVAKRGQDVALRCDPISGHVSLFWYQQALGQGPEFLTYFQNEAQLDKSGLPSDRFFAERPEGSVSTLKIQRTQQEDSAVYLCASSLGLGGIDEQFFGPGTRLTVL.

The V call is TRBV20-1, the J call TRBJ2-7; 8 nucleotides align to TRBD2. Germline assignment: CDR1 DFQATT and CDR2 SNEGSKA (reference sequence). Trimming removed 8 bases from V and 5 bases from J; junction bases left unmatched: 8. The CDR3 sequence is 12 residues long. CDR3 coding DNA: TGCAGTACGAGCGGGAGAAAGGACGAGCAGTACTTC. Its translation is CSTSGRKDEQYF.

This clonotype occurred a few times. V and J are TRBV24-1 and TRBJ2-1; maybe TRBD2 (6 bases). Trimming left V 3 bases short and J 0 bases short, with 11 bases between. This CDR3 spans 16 amino acids. From germline, CDR1 is KGHDR and CDR2 SFDVKD. In DNA form, the CDR3 reads TGTGCCACCAGTGATCCCGCGGGGAGCTCCTACAATGAGCAGTTCTTC. Translated: CATSDPAGSSYNEQFF.

The rearrangement links TRBV4-2 to TRBJ2-1, with TRBD2 matching over 9 bases. The CDR3 contains 19 residues. Germline CDR1 reads LGHNA; CDR2 reads YNFKEQ. V shed 0 bases and J 2 bases; nucleotides not matched to a gene: 11. In DNA, the CDR3 is TGTGCCAGCAGCCAAGACCGGACTAGCGTAAGTTCAACCTACAATGAGCAGTTCTTC. This translates into CASSQDRTSVSSTYNEQFF.

The CDR3 reads CSAPSTGELFF. The CDR3 DNA sequence: TGCAGTGCTCCGAGCACCGGGGAGCTGTTTTTT. The chain recombines TRBV20-1 with TRBJ2-2; no clear D gene. Germline V lookup: CDR1 DFQATT, CDR2 SNEGSKA (reference sequence). Trimming left V 5 bases short and J 4 bases short, with 5 bases between. This CDR3 is built from 11 residues.

This clonotype was counted between two and nine times. The chain uses TRBV7-9 and TRBJ1-1; D unclear. The CDR3 extends over 14 amino acids. Germline V CDR1 and CDR2: SEHNR, FQNEAQ (reference sequence). V lost 0 bases and J lost 5, with 10 bases in between. CDR3 loop: CASSLAKGSTEAFF. CDR3 nucleotides: TGTGCCAGCAGCTTAGCGAAAGGTTCTACTGAAGCTTTCTTT.

This rearrangement joins TRBV5-1 to TRBJ2-1; D is perhaps TRBD1 (6 bases). The CDR3 runs 13 residues. Germline CDR1 is SGHRS and CDR2 is YFSETQ. V shed 1 base and J shed 8 bases, with 10 bases lying between them. CDR3 nucleotides: TGCGCCAGCAGCTTGACAGGGATGGATGAGCAGTTCTTC. The encoded protein is CASSLTGMDEQFF.

The chain employs TRBV14 and TRBJ2-5; no reliable D call. The V and J ends lost 0 bases and 2 bases respectively, with 7 bases between them. The CDR3 runs 14 residues. Per germline, CDR1 SGHDN and CDR2 FVKESK. CDR3 region: CASSQDQRQETQYF. DNA of the CDR3: TGTGCCAGCAGCCAAGATCAGAGGCAAGAGACCCAGTACTTC.

Many counts were recorded for this clonotype. The V and J genes are TRBV7-2 and TRBJ2-7; no definite D call. CDR1 is SGHTA, CDR2 FQGNSA, per germline. The CDR3 consists of 13 residues. V was pared by 1 base and J by 4 bases, with 8 bases between. The CDR3 DNA reads TGTGCCAGCAGCTTAGGGCTGGGGTACGAGCAGTACTTC. The encoded protein is CASSLGLGYEQYF.

This chain uses TRBV28 with TRBJ2-7; 8 bases map to TRBD2. The V gene end was trimmed by 3 bases and the J gene end by 3 bases; junction bases not matched to a gene: 10. Germline V gene lookup returns CDR1 MDHEN and CDR2 SYDVKM. This CDR3 has 16 amino acids. The CDR3 DNA follows: TGTGCCAGCAGTTTCTTCGGGCTAGCGGGCCGCTACGAGCAGTACTTC. Residues: CASSFFGLAGRYEQYF.

This clonotype has just a few counts. The chain employs TRBV5-1 and TRBJ2-1; D tentatively reads TRBD1 or TRBD2 (5 bases each). V lost 1 base and J lost 8, with 13 bases in between. The germline CDR1 and CDR2 sequences are SGHRS and YFSETQ. The length of the CDR3 is 14 residues. The DNA of the CDR3 is TGCGCCAGCAGCTTGAAGGGACCAGAGTATGAGCAGTTCTTC. It encodes CASSLKGPEYEQFF.

This clonotype has a handful of counts. The chain employs TRBV5-1 and TRBJ2-5, with a weak D call TRBD1 (6 bases). The CDR3 runs 16 residues. V shed 5 bases and J shed 4 bases, with 21 bases lying between them. Germline V CDR1 and CDR2: SGHRS, YFSETQ. Written as DNA, the CDR3 is TGCGCCAGCAGACCAGACCCACAGGGAGTAGGAGAGACCCAGTACTTC. Translated: CASRPDPQGVGETQYF. Looking up the rest from reference TRBV5-1 and TRBJ2-5 gives the full variable domain: KAGVTQTPRYLIKTRGQQVTLSCSPISGHRSVSWYQQTPGQGLQFLFEYFSETQRNKGNFPGRFSGRQFSNSRSEMNVSTLELGDSALYLCASRPDPQGVGETQYFGPGTRLLVL.

CDR3 in DNA: TGTGCCACCAGTGACCCGACAGGGGGAAGCTACGAGCAGTACTTC. Protein product: CATSDPTGGSYEQYF. The chain couples TRBV24-1 to TRBJ2-7, with 9 bases that match TRBD1. The V gene's germline CDR1 is KGHDR and CDR2 SFDVKD. This CDR3 has 15 amino acids. Trimming cost V 4 bases and J 3 bases; bases outside gene matches: 6.

The rearrangement links TRBV6-1 to TRBJ2-1, with D tentatively TRBD2 (6 bases). This CDR3 is built from 16 residues. Per germline, CDR1 MNHNS and CDR2 SASEGT. Deletions cut 6 bases from V and 0 bases from J, with 15 bases between. CDR3 loop: CASRVGPGSSYNEQFF. The CDR3 DNA is TGTGCCAGCAGAGTGGGTCCCGGGAGCTCCTACAATGAGCAGTTCTTC.

The rearrangement uses TRBV20-1 and TRBJ2-5, with 8 bases identical to TRBD1. With V trimmed by 0 bases and J by 5 bases, 11 bases remained unmatched. The germline V gene has CDR1 DFQATT and CDR2 SNEGSKA (reference sequence). The CDR3 length is 16 residues. The CDR3 loop is CSARDLAGGKGETQYF. DNA for the CDR3: TGCAGTGCTAGAGATCTGGCAGGGGGCAAGGGTGAGACCCAGTACTTC.

The table lists this clonotype with a few counts. The rearrangement links TRBV20-1 to TRBJ2-1, with D perhaps matching TRBD2 (6 bases). Per germline, CDR1 DFQATT and CDR2 SNEGSKA (reference sequence). CDR3 length: 11 residues. CDR3 coding DNA: TGCAGCGGGGGTATTATATATGAGCAGTTCTTC. Its protein product is CSGGIIYEQFF.

The chain links TRBV5-1 to TRBJ2-1; 9 nucleotides agree with TRBD2. Trimming at V came to 6 bases and at J to 5 bases, leaving 21 bases not matched to a gene. The germline V gene encodes CDR1 SGHRS and CDR2 YFSETQ. The CDR3 contains 19 residues. CDR3 DNA: TGCGCCAGCAACTATGGCCGCGGGGGGGTTTGGGGGAGCCACAATGAGCAGTTCTTC. Its protein is CASNYGRGGVWGSHNEQFF. Variable domain in full (rest from reference TRBV5-1 and TRBJ2-1): KAGVTQTPRYLIKTRGQQVTLSCSPISGHRSVSWYQQTPGQGLQFLFEYFSETQRNKGNFPGRFSGRQFSNSRSEMNVSTLELGDSALYLCASNYGRGGVWGSHNEQFFGPGTRLTVL.

V is TRBV5-1 and J is TRBJ2-7; TRBD1 matches 8 bases. Germline values: CDR1 SGHRS, CDR2 YFSETQ. The CDR3 consists of 16 residues. With V trimmed by 3 bases and J by 2 bases, 10 bases remained unmatched. CDR3 sequence (DNA): TGCGCCAGCAGCTCCAGGACAGGGCAGCCCACCTACGAGCAGTACTTC. As protein: CASSSRTGQPTYEQYF.

The chain links TRBV27 to TRBJ1-5, with 9 positions matching TRBD1. The CDR3 is made up of 16 amino acids. Losses at the gene ends were 4 bases for V and 2 bases for J; bases not matched to a gene: 6. Germline CDR1 MNHEY, CDR2 SMNVEV (reference sequence). CDR3 nucleotide sequence: TGTGCCAGCAGTTCCGCGACAGGGGGTGGCAATCAGCCCCAGCATTTT. It encodes CASSSATGGGNQPQHF.

The chain has TRBV4-2 and TRBJ2-3; TRBD1 matches at 7 bases. The CDR3 is 14 amino acids. The V gene end was trimmed by 2 bases and the J gene end by 3 bases; junction bases not matched to a gene: 2. From germline, CDR1 is LGHNA and CDR2 YNFKEQ. Here the CDR3 reads CASSQSTGTDTQYF. For the CDR3, the DNA is TGTGCCAGCAGCCAATCGACAGGGACAGATACGCAGTATTTT.

CDR3 nucleotides: TGTGCCAGCAGTGAATTCGGAGGCGGGAGCTCCTACAATGAGCAGTTCTTC. It yields the protein CASSEFGGGSSYNEQFF. The chain has TRBV25-1 and TRBJ2-1; 7 bases fit TRBD2. From germline, CDR1 is MGHDK and CDR2 SYGVNS. The CDR3 length is 17 residues. V was clipped by 1 base and J by 0 bases; unmatched bases: 6.

This rearrangement joins TRBV15 to TRBJ2-2, with D unresolved. The length of the CDR3 is 16 residues. The V gene's germline CDR1 is LNHNV and CDR2 YYDKDF (reference sequence). Trimming took 0 bases from V and 5 from J, leaving 13 bases between them. The CDR3 region is CATSRDLRKVTGELFF. CDR3 nucleotide sequence: TGTGCCACCAGCAGAGATCTTCGGAAGGTAACCGGGGAGCTGTTTTTT.

CDR3 loop: CASSLDGMGYYGYTF. The CDR3 coding sequence is TGTGCCAGCAGCTTAGATGGAATGGGGTACTATGGCTACACCTTC. The genes are TRBV11-2 and TRBJ1-2; no definite D call. CDR1 is SGHAT and CDR2 is FQNNGV in the germline V gene. Trimming took 0 bases from V and 3 from J, leaving 11 bases between them. The CDR3 length is 15 residues.

This clonotype has only a few counts. The chain joins TRBV4-1 to TRBJ2-1; no definite D call. Deletions cut 4 bases from V and 4 bases from J, with 20 bases between. The germline V gene has CDR1 MGHRA and CDR2 YSYEKL. The CDR3 length is 17 residues. The CDR3: CASSPFAGAYGYNEQFF. The CDR3 bases are TGCGCCAGCAGCCCCTTTGCCGGAGCATACGGTTACAATGAGCAGTTCTTC.

This clonotype was counted at least ten times. The CDR3 DNA sequence: TGCAGTGCTAGACAGGGGAATCAGCCCCAGCATTTT. Its protein product is CSARQGNQPQHF. The chain carries TRBV20-1 and TRBJ1-5; D perhaps matches TRBD1 (6 bases). The CDR3 totals 12 residues. The ends were cut back, 2 bases at V and 4 bases at J, with 6 bases in the middle. CDR1 and CDR2 (germline): DFQATT, SNEGSKA (reference sequence).

The chain carries TRBV7-2 and TRBJ2-1, with a possible D match to TRBD2 (5 bases). Trimming left V 4 bases short and J 4 bases short, with 20 bases between. Germline loops: CDR1 SGHTA, CDR2 FQGNSA. The length of the CDR3 is 17 residues. The CDR3 is CASSSSFASGKYNEQFF. In DNA, the CDR3 is TGTGCCAGCAGCTCAAGCTTCGCGTCGGGAAAGTACAATGAGCAGTTCTTC. The whole variable domain, filled in from reference TRBV7-2 and TRBJ2-1, reads GAGVSQSPSNKVTEKGKDVELRCDPISGHTALYWYRQSLGQGLEFLIYFQGNSAPDKSGLPSDRFSAERTGGSVSTLTIQRTQQEDSAVYLCASSSSFASGKYNEQFFGPGTRLTVL.

The rearrangement uses TRBV11-2 and TRBJ1-1, with D unclear. The germline gives CDR1 SGHAT, CDR2 FQNNGV. V dropped 6 bases and J dropped 4 bases, with 15 bases sitting between them. The CDR3 sequence is 14 residues long. Here the CDR3 reads CASRPPGEITEAFF. The CDR3 DNA sequence: TGTGCCAGCAGACCACCCGGAGAGATCACTGAAGCTTTCTTT.